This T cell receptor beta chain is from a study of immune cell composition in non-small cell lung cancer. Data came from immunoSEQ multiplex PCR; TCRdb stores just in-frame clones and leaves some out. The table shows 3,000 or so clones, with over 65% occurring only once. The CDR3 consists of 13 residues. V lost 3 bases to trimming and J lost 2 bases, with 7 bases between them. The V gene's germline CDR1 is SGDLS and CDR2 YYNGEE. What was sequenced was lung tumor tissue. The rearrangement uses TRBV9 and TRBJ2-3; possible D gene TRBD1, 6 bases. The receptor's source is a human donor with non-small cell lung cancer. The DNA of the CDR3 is TGTGCCAGCAGCGGGGACAACACAGATACGCAGTATTTT. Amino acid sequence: CASSGDNTDTQYF.